The entry below describes one T cell receptor (beta chain). Its antigen remains unidentified. These data belong to a study of Ad26.COV2.S vaccination and SARS-CoV-2 variants. With 3 bases removed from V and 1 base from J, the gap between germline ends came to 10 bases. CDR3 length: 16 amino acids. The germline V gene encodes CDR1 KGHSH and CDR2 LQKENI. Study outcomes and limitations: Vaccinees reportedly had broad spike-specific CD8+ and CD4+ T cell responses. In TCR breadth and depth analyses, total T cell responses may have been underestimated.

Profiling relied on immunoSEQ multiplex PCR, and the TCRdb table lists in-frame clones only, not all of them. The sample consists of about 500,000 clones, roughly 87% of them appearing once. Treatment here: approximately 18 received Ad26.COV2.S at low or high dose, single or two shots; about 5 received placebo; per-sample allocation not given. On day 63 after the first injection, vaccine and placebo recipients gave samples. This sequence was found in a person between 18 and 60 years old who received the Ad26.COV2.S COVID-19 vaccine or a placebo. This specimen consisted of peripheral blood, obtained in a trial of Ad26.COV2.S vaccine versus placebo. The V gene is TRBV18, the J gene TRBJ2-6; D remains ambiguous. CDR3 sequence (DNA): TGTGCCAGCTCACCTTCCACGGGTTCTGGGGCCAACGTCCTGACTTTC. It is translated as CASSPSTGSGANVLTF.